Below are 20 T cell receptor beta chains sequenced from a single sample in a study of OX40 agonist ivuxolimab in advanced cancers. Library construction relied on the immunoSEQ multiplex PCR assay. As stored in TCRdb, this immuneACCESS dataset retains in-frame rearrangements with V and J assigned. A fraction of the clones does not appear; measured against another copy, unresolved V genes explain less than half of the discrepancy, and the remainder lacks a known reason. The sample profile shows about 80,000 clones; about nine tenths of them were found once. Together, the top ten hold under 0.35% of the sample. The sample here was CD4+ or CD8+ T cells sorted from blood, taken in a trial of the OX40 agonist ivuxolimab. All receptors derive from an adult with an advanced solid tumor such as melanoma, head and neck, liver or kidney cancer.

The gene calls are TRBV27 and TRBJ2-7, with 12 positions matching TRBD1. Germline CDR1 is MNHEY and CDR2 is SMNVEV (reference sequence). Trimming cost V 6 bases and J 5 bases; bases outside gene matches: 8. CDR3 length: 15 residues. CDR3 sequence: CASRLKGTGGNEQYV. The CDR3 bases are TGTGCCAGCAGACTAAAAGGGACAGGGGGCAACGAGCAGTACGTC.

This CDR3 is CASSTYQLAGGTGELFF. CDR3 bases: TGTGCCAGCAGCACCTATCAACTAGCGGGAGGCACCGGGGAGCTGTTTTTT. The rearrangement links TRBV5-4 to TRBJ2-2, with TRBD2 matching 12 bases. J gave up 4 bases and V 4 bases, and 8 bases lay outside the gene matches. Germline-derived CDR1 and CDR2 are SGHNT and YYREEE (reference sequence). The CDR3 totals 17 residues.

The chain combines TRBV28 with TRBJ2-7; TRBD2 might be the D (6 bases). V gave up 3 bases and J gave up 3 bases, with 18 bases separating them. The CDR3 runs to 16 residues. Per germline, CDR1 MDHEN and CDR2 SYDVKM. The CDR3, as DNA: TGTGCCAGCAGTTTGAGGATAGCGGATTGGAGCTACGAGCAGTACTTC. Amino acids: CASSLRIADWSYEQYF.

Here the CDR3 DNA reads TGTGCCAGCAGCCCACACGGAGTGCTGCGGTTCTTC. As protein: CASSPHGVLRFF. This rearrangement joins TRBV7-6 to TRBJ2-1; D unclear. Germline CDR1 reads SGHVS; CDR2 reads FNYEAQ. V gave up 5 bases and J gave up 15 bases, with 17 bases separating them. This CDR3 region has 12 residues.

The chain recombines TRBV6-5 with TRBJ1-5; D not resolved. Trimming removed 4 bases at V and 4 bases at J, with 8 bases between. The CDR3 totals 13 residues. CDR1 and CDR2 (germline): MNHEY, SVGAGI. The CDR3 protein is CASSSIQNQPQHF. As DNA, the CDR3 is TGTGCCAGCAGTTCTATACAGAATCAGCCCCAGCATTTT.

V is TRBV6-5 and J is TRBJ2-3, with D uncertain. Trimming left V 0 bases short and J 6 bases short, with 7 bases between. In germline, CDR1 is MNHEY, CDR2 SVGAGI. This CDR3 is 13 amino acids long. CDR3 sequence (DNA): TGTGCCAGCAGTTACTCGAAGCGCGATACGCAGTATTTT. Encoded protein: CASSYSKRDTQYF.

This rearrangement joins TRBV5-1 to TRBJ1-2, with D tentatively TRBD1 (6 bases). Germline CDR1 is SGHRS and CDR2 is YFSETQ. This CDR3 region has 17 residues. V was trimmed by 0 bases and J by 8 bases, leaving 23 bases between them. The chain's CDR3 is CASSLGHLIGTSGGYTF. The CDR3 coding sequence is TGCGCCAGCAGCTTGGGGCACCTCATAGGGACATCAGGGGGCTACACCTTC.

This chain joins TRBV6-1 and TRBJ2-7; either TRBD1 or TRBD2 may fit D (5 bases each). Germline loops: CDR1 MNHNS, CDR2 SASEGT. The length of the CDR3 is 13 residues. The V end lost 7 bases, the J end lost 1 base, and 11 bases lay between the germline ends. CDR3 coding DNA: TGTGCCAGCACCCGGGACCGTTCCTACGAGCAGTACTTC. Translated: CASTRDRSYEQYF.

DNA for the CDR3: TGTGCCAGCAGTCGACTAGCGGGGCTAACCTACAATGAGCAGTTCTTC. It translates to CASSRLAGLTYNEQFF. The chain joins TRBV27 to TRBJ2-1; the match to TRBD2 covers 11 bases. CDR1 is MNHEY and CDR2 is SMNVEV in the germline V gene (reference sequence). The CDR3 is 16 amino acids. V lost 5 bases, J lost 2 bases, and 5 bases stayed unmatched.

The chain couples TRBV5-1 to TRBJ2-3; tentatively, D is TRBD1 or TRBD2 (5 bases each). The CDR3 runs 13 residues. Germline V gene data show CDR1 as SGHRS and CDR2 as YFSETQ. V lost 7 bases and J lost 2, with 11 bases in between. CDR3 residues: CASASGTTDTQYF. The CDR3 nucleotides read TGCGCCAGCGCGTCAGGGACCACAGATACGCAGTATTTT.

J is TRBJ2-2 and V is TRBV6-5; possible D gene TRBD1, 5 bases. The germline V and J ends were trimmed by 6 bases and 11 bases, with 19 bases remaining between them. In germline, CDR1 is MNHEY, CDR2 SVGAGI. The CDR3 totals 14 residues. The CDR3 reads CASSGRVKYSELFF. As DNA, the CDR3 is TGTGCCAGCAGCGGCAGGGTTAAGTATTCCGAGCTGTTTTTT.

The chain combines TRBV28 with TRBJ1-1; 9 bases line up with TRBD1. The CDR3 is made up of 16 amino acids. Germline CDR1 and CDR2: MDHEN and SYDVKM. Trimming at V came to 1 base and at J to 1 base, leaving 4 bases not matched to a gene. CDR3 region: CASSLLPGQGNTEAFF. The CDR3 nucleotides are TGTGCCAGCAGTTTATTGCCGGGACAGGGGAACACTGAAGCTTTCTTT. The full variable domain, its missing parts supplied by reference TRBV28 and TRBJ1-1, is DVKVTQSSRYLVKRTGEKVFLECVQDMDHENMFWYRQDPGLGLRLIYFSYDVKMKEKGDIPEGYSVSREKKERFSLILESASTNQTSMYLCASSLLPGQGNTEAFFGQGTRLTVV.

The chain joins TRBV6-1 to TRBJ1-1; D is perhaps TRBD1 (5 bases). Per the germline V gene, CDR1 is MNHNS and CDR2 is SASEGT. Trimming took 8 bases from V and 6 from J, leaving 19 bases between them. The CDR3 is made up of 14 amino acids. The CDR3 DNA reads as TGTGCCAGCGGGGCTGAACCCGTTTTAGCTGAAGCTTTCTTT. Translated, it gives CASGAEPVLAEAFF.

The rearrangement links TRBV5-1 to TRBJ1-1; D possibly corresponds to TRBD1 (5 bases). Germline V gene lookup returns CDR1 SGHRS and CDR2 YFSETQ. The CDR3 totals 14 residues. Between the trimmed V and J ends, which lost 1 base and 3 bases, there was a span of 10 bases. Written as DNA, the CDR3 is TGCGCCAGCAGCTTGTCCGGGGCACACACTGAAGCTTTCTTT. As protein: CASSLSGAHTEAFF.

The chain has TRBV11-1 and TRBJ1-4; 9 bases align to TRBD1. Germline V gene data show CDR1 as SGHAT and CDR2 as FQDESV (reference sequence). The CDR3 has 16 residues. J was trimmed by 6 bases and V by 0 bases; bases with no gene match: 5. This CDR3 is CASSLARGQGHEKLFF. Written as DNA, the CDR3 is TGTGCCAGCAGCTTAGCCCGCGGACAGGGGCATGAAAAACTGTTTTTT.

V usage is TRBV5-1 and J usage is TRBJ1-2; tentatively, D is TRBD1 (6 bases). The CDR3 is 13 amino acids. Trimming shortened V by 4 bases and J by 1 base, and 8 bases separated the two germline ends. CDR1 and CDR2 (germline): SGHRS, YFSETQ. CDR3 DNA sequence: TGCGCCAGCAGCAAGGACAGTAACTATGGCTACACCTTC. This sequence encodes CASSKDSNYGYTF.

J is TRBJ1-4 and V is TRBV18, with D tentatively TRBD1 (5 bases). The CDR3 sequence is 15 residues long. The V gene's germline CDR1 is KGHSH and CDR2 LQKENI. The V and J ends lost 3 bases and 4 bases respectively, with 12 bases between them. CDR3: CASSPGTADNEKLFF. The CDR3 region has the DNA TGTGCCAGCTCACCCGGGACCGCCGATAATGAAAAACTGTTTTTT.

This chain connects TRBV10-3 to TRBJ2-2, with 9 nucleotides matching TRBD2. The J segment lost 0 bases and the V segment lost 6 bases, leaving 2 bases of the junction unmatched. The germline CDR1 and CDR2 sequences are ENHRY and SYGVKD. This CDR3 contains 15 residues. CDR3 loop: CAIRLAGANTGELFF. DNA of the CDR3: TGTGCCATCAGACTAGCGGGCGCGAACACCGGGGAGCTGTTTTTT.

The V call is TRBV14, the J call TRBJ2-1; D is perhaps TRBD1 (6 bases). The CDR3 is made up of 17 amino acids. V was shortened by 1 base and J by 5 bases, with 18 bases between the two germline ends. From germline, CDR1 is SGHDN and CDR2 FVKESK. Written as DNA, the CDR3 is TGTGCCAGCAGCCAAGGGCTCGGCAGGGGACCTGACAATGAGCAGTTCTTC. Amino acids: CASSQGLGRGPDNEQFF. The whole variable domain, remainder taken from reference TRBV14 and TRBJ2-1, is EAGVTQFPSHSVIEKGQTVTLRCDPISGHDNLYWYRRVMGKEIKFLLHFVKESKQDESGMPNNRFLAERTGGTYSTLKVQPAELEDSGVYFCASSQGLGRGPDNEQFFGPGTRLTVL.

This chain connects TRBV5-6 to TRBJ2-1; 10 bases match TRBD2. The CDR3 length is 15 residues. Unmatched junction bases numbered 12, after V lost 4 bases and J lost 11 bases. Germline CDR1 is SGHDT and CDR2 is YYEEEE. The CDR3 DNA follows: TGTGCCAGCAGCCACGTCGTGGAGCGGGGGGGCCAGCAGTTCTTC. The encoded protein is CASSHVVERGGQQFF.